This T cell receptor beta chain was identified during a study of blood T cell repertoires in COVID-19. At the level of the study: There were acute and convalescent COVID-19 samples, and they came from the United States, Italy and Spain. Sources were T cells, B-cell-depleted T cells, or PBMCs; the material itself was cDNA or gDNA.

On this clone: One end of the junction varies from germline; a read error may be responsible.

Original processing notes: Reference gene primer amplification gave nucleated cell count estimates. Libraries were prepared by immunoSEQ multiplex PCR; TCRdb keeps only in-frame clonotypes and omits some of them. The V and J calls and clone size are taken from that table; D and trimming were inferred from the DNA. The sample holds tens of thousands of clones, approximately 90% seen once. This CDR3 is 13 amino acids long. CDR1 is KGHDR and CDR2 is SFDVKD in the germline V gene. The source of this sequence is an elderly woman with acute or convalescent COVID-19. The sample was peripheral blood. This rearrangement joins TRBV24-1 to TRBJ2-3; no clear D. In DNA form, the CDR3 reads TGTGCCACCGGTGACCCATCCACAGATACGCAGTATTTT. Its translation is CATGDPSTDTQYF.